The sequence of this TCR beta chain was determined in a study of T cells after yellow fever vaccination. Broader study findings: A weaker secondary response peaked on day 5, the primary on day 15. Some clonotypes were seen in both the CD4 and the CD8 compartments. These made up a small share and likely arose from convergent recombination.

One entry per CDR3 protein, called by TCRdb with MiXCR from the 5' RACE reads. The top ten clones hold 15% to 20% of a sample with approximately 300,000 distinct CDR3 sequences, roughly 7% of them seen once. The CDR3 length is 12 residues. Germline values: CDR1 DFQATT, CDR2 SNEGSKA (reference sequence). Trimming removed 3 bases from V and 3 bases from J, with 8 bases in between. This clonotype came up many times. Its antigen is not identified. This chain links TRBV20-1 with TRBJ1-1; D is unclear. This TCR was recovered from a man aged 18 to 30 who received the YFV17D yellow fever vaccine. This sample comprised PBMCs, obtained about 41 days after the first yellow fever vaccination. DNA for the CDR3: TGCAGTGCTAGGGTACAGTACACTGAAGCTTTCTTT. This codes for CSARVQYTEAFF.